A selection of T cell receptor beta chains follows, all from one sample in a study of T cells after yellow fever vaccination. TCRdb ran MiXCR on the 5' RACE reads and lists one entry per CDR3 protein. This repertoire shows about 310,000 distinct CDR3 sequences, around 3.9% found once; its top ten account for 23%. Sequenced here: PBMCs, sampled on the day of the yellow fever booster vaccination. These TCRs come from a man aged 18 to 29 who received the YFV17D yellow fever vaccine. The CDR3 runs from the conserved cysteine through the conserved F or W. D genes are given only for firm matches. Expanded clones get a size class; other rows say once, few or many, or leave the size out.

TRBV20-1	TRBJ2-1	.	many	CSARDSSRRRQFF	TGCAGTGCTAGAGATTCGAGCCGACGGAGGCAGTTCTTC
TRBV5-5	TRBJ1-2	.	many	CASSLAGTQRGYTF	TGTGCCAGCAGCTTGGCCGGGACACAAAGAGGCTACACCTTC
TRBV5-1	TRBJ1-1	.	few	CASGGDPGGTEAFF	TGCGCCAGCGGGGGGGACCCTGGGGGAACTGAAGCTTTCTTT
TRBV5-6	TRBJ1-2	.	few	CASSLGTVGYGYTF	TGTGCCAGCAGCTTGGGTACAGTAGGGTATGGCTACACCTTC
TRBV12-3/TRBV12-4	TRBJ1-5	.	many	CASSHQVVRGNQPQHF	TGTGCCAGCAGTCATCAGGTTGTCAGGGGCAATCAGCCCCAGCATTTT
TRBV19	TRBJ1-1	.	.	CASSIWQGNTEAFF	TGTGCCAGTAGTATCTGGCAGGGGAACACTGAAGCTTTCTTT
TRBV6-5	TRBJ2-3	.	many	CASSPGTLGPDTQYF	TGTGCCAGCAGTCCCGGGACATTGGGCCCAGATACGCAGTATTTT
TRBV7-9	TRBJ1-1	.	many	CASSLIVGAGTEAFF	TGTGCCAGCAGCTTAATTGTAGGGGCGGGCACTGAAGCTTTCTTT
TRBV12-3/TRBV12-4	TRBJ2-2	.	many	CASSWVGTAGELFF	TGTGCCAGCAGTTGGGTTGGTACCGCCGGGGAGCTGTTTTTT
TRBV10-3	TRBJ2-3	.	.	CATGTADTQYF	TGTGCCACCGGGACGGCAGATACGCAGTATTTT
TRBV27	TRBJ2-5	.	few	CASSLMALETQYF	TGTGCCAGCAGTTTGATGGCGTTAGAGACCCAGTACTTC
TRBV19	TRBJ2-2	TRBD2	few	CASTSGAGTGELFF	TGTGCCAGTACCAGCGGGGCAGGCACCGGGGAGCTGTTTTTT
TRBV6-2/TRBV6-3	TRBJ2-2	.	many	CASSYGAGAHTGELFF	TGTGCCAGCAGTTACGGGGCGGGGGCCCACACCGGGGAGCTGTTTTTT
TRBV29-1	TRBJ1-5	.	many	CSVGSQPQHF	TGCAGCGTTGGGTCTCAGCCCCAGCATTTT
TRBV12-3/TRBV12-4	TRBJ2-5	.	few	CASSQSTGGAQYF	TGTGCCAGCAGCCAATCAACAGGGGGGGCCCAGTACTTC
TRBV5-1	TRBJ2-1	TRBD2	many	CASSSTSGGEHNEQFF	TGCGCCAGCAGCTCGACTAGCGGGGGAGAACACAATGAGCAGTTCTTC
TRBV7-2	TRBJ1-2	.	few	CASSALVGGARYGYTF	TGTGCCAGCAGCGCTTTGGTGGGGGGGGCGAGGTATGGCTACACCTTC
TRBV29-1	TRBJ2-5	TRBD2	few	CSVELGRGGGETQYF	TGCAGCGTTGAATTGGGTCGGGGGGGCGGAGAGACCCAGTACTTC
TRBV29-1	TRBJ1-1	TRBD1	.	CSGGTGEAFF	TGCAGCGGCGGGACAGGGGAAGCTTTCTTT
TRBV14	TRBJ2-2	.	few	CASSQDERQQYTGELFF	TGTGCCAGCAGCCAAGATGAGAGGCAGCAATACACCGGGGAGCTGTTTTTT
TRBV6-6	TRBJ1-1	.	few	CASSYGHFPEAFF	TGTGCCAGCAGTTACGGACACTTCCCTGAAGCTTTCTTT
TRBV4-3	TRBJ1-5	.	few	CASSQDSLNQPQHF	TGCGCCAGCAGCCAAGATAGTCTCAATCAGCCCCAGCATTTT
TRBV2	TRBJ2-3	.	many	CASSRLVSTDTQYF	TGTGCCAGCAGTAGGCTGGTTAGCACAGATACGCAGTATTTT
TRBV12-3/TRBV12-4	TRBJ2-2	.	many	CASSQGVAGELFF	TGTGCCAGCAGCCAAGGCGTTGCCGGGGAGCTGTTTTTT
TRBV19	TRBJ2-2	.	.	CASSPAVGGELFF	TGTGCCAGTAGTCCCGCCGTTGGCGGGGAGCTGTTTTTT
TRBV29-1	TRBJ2-1	TRBD2	many	CSGHAGTSGGNEQFF	TGCAGCGGCCACGCCGGGACTAGCGGGGGCAATGAGCAGTTCTTC
TRBV6-6	TRBJ2-1	TRBD1	.	CASSPGQHNEQFF	TGTGCCAGCAGCCCGGGACAGCACAATGAGCAGTTCTTC
TRBV5-8	TRBJ2-1	.	many	CASSFRGISYNEQFF	TGTGCCAGCAGCTTTCGAGGCATCTCCTACAATGAGCAGTTCTTC
TRBV7-2	TRBJ1-6	.	.	CASSLMPQGNNSPLHF	TGTGCCAGCAGCTTAATGCCCCAGGGAAATAATTCACCCCTCCACTTT
TRBV12-3/TRBV12-4	TRBJ2-2	.	.	CASSLIQVGFTGELFF	TGTGCCAGCAGTTTGATTCAGGTCGGCTTCACCGGGGAGCTGTTTTTT
TRBV7-6	TRBJ2-6	.	many	CASSPRVGPGANVLTF	TGTGCCAGCAGCCCACGGGTAGGGCCTGGGGCCAACGTCCTGACTTTC
TRBV23-1	TRBJ1-5	.	.	CASSLVGRRIRNQPQHF	TGCGCCAGCAGTCTAGTAGGACGGAGGATCCGGAATCAGCCCCAGCATTTT
TRBV5-6	TRBJ1-4	.	.	CASSWTPPGSTNEKLFF	TGTGCCAGCAGCTGGACCCCTCCGGGATCAACTAATGAAAAACTGTTTTTT
TRBV9	TRBJ2-3	.	many	CASSVAASPDTQYF	TGTGCCAGCAGCGTAGCGGCCAGCCCAGATACGCAGTATTTT
TRBV28	TRBJ2-5	.	many	CASSFSQGSDQETQYF	TGTGCCAGCAGTTTCTCGCAGGGATCGGACCAAGAGACCCAGTACTTC
TRBV7-2	TRBJ1-6	.	many	CASSPTTGLRRSPLHF	TGTGCCAGCAGCCCAACTACAGGGTTGCGTCGATCACCCCTCCACTTT
TRBV2	TRBJ2-3	.	.	CASSEAYTQYF	TGTGCCAGCAGTGAAGCATATACGCAGTATTTT
TRBV19	TRBJ1-5	.	many	CASSSYPNQPQHF	TGTGCCAGTAGTAGCTACCCTAATCAGCCCCAGCATTTT
TRBV4-3	TRBJ1-4	.	.	CASSQERTYNEKLFF	TGCGCCAGCAGCCAAGAACGGACCTATAATGAAAAACTGTTTTTT
TRBV20-1	TRBJ1-1	.	few	CSARDYRVSEAFF	TGCAGTGCTAGAGACTACAGGGTCTCTGAAGCTTTCTTT
TRBV28	TRBJ2-1	TRBD1	many	CASSLGDRAYNEQFF	TGTGCCAGCAGTTTGGGGGACAGAGCCTACAATGAGCAGTTCTTC
TRBV7-9	TRBJ2-6	TRBD1	many	CASSSDREKGKAGANVLTF	TGTGCCAGCAGCTCCGACAGGGAAAAGGGGAAAGCTGGGGCCAACGTCCTGACTTTC
TRBV4-1	TRBJ1-1	.	few	CASRRGGPNTEAFF	TGCGCCAGCAGGCGAGGGGGGCCGAACACTGAAGCTTTCTTT
TRBV20-1	TRBJ2-1	TRBD2	few	CSAGGLAGTNEQFF	TGCAGTGCTGGAGGACTAGCGGGGACGAATGAGCAGTTCTTC
TRBV5-1	TRBJ2-1	TRBD2	many	CASSRTSGSYNEQFF	TGCGCCAGCAGCAGGACTAGCGGATCCTACAATGAGCAGTTCTTC
TRBV5-4	TRBJ2-1	.	many	CASSLAGRSSYNEQFF	TGTGCCAGCAGCTTGGCGGGACGGAGCTCCTACAATGAGCAGTTCTTC
TRBV5-6	TRBJ1-4	.	few	CASSRIGDEKLFF	TGTGCCAGCAGCCGGATTGGGGACGAAAAACTGTTTTTT